This T cell receptor (beta chain) was retrieved from a study of blood T cell repertoires in COVID-19. On the study more broadly: Samples came from the United States, Italy and Spain, spanning acute and convalescent COVID-19. The cDNA or gDNA used as material had been derived from T cells, B-cell-depleted T cells, or PBMCs.

Seattle patients were enrolled during active infection and followed longitudinally. Per the authors' pipeline: Reference gene primer amplification gave estimated nucleated cell counts. The assay was immunoSEQ multiplex PCR, and TCRdb's table has in-frame clones only and misses some. V and J calls plus clone size are reproduced from that table; the DNA served to infer D and trimming. The profile covers 150,000 to 200,000 clones, with 75% to 90% appearing a single time and less than 10% taken by the ten largest. V lost 5 bases to trimming and J lost 7 bases, with 18 bases between them. Per germline, CDR1 MDHEN and CDR2 SYDVKM. This CDR3 is built from 15 residues.

The TCR sequence derives from a woman aged 70 to 79 with COVID-19, enrolled during active disease. Sequenced material: peripheral blood. This chain uses TRBV28 with TRBJ1-5; weak D call: TRBD1 (6 bases). This CDR3 reads CASSGQLPGLQPQHF. DNA of the CDR3: TGTGCCAGCAGTGGACAGCTCCCTGGTCTACAGCCCCAGCATTTT.